The 29 T cell receptor beta chains given below trace back to one sample, sequenced in a study of blood T cell repertoires in COVID-19. Only in-frame clones appear in the TCRdb table, and some are missing; sequencing was by immunoSEQ multiplex PCR. The data hold under 200,000 clones, with 65% to 90% observed a single time. Material for sequencing was peripheral blood. Receptors originate from a human donor in a cohort sampled during active COVID-19.

The chain uses TRBV6-6 and TRBJ2-7, with TRBD2 identical over 9 bases. The ends lost 0 bases at V and 2 bases at J; junction bases unmatched: 5. Germline assignment: CDR1 MNHNY and CDR2 SVGAGI (reference sequence). The CDR3 extends over 16 amino acids. CDR3: CASSYSILAGTYEQYF. CDR3 coding DNA: TGTGCCAGCAGTTACTCTATCCTAGCGGGGACCTACGAGCAGTACTTC.

J is TRBJ1-5 and V is TRBV27; no reliable D call. Germline loops: CDR1 MNHEY, CDR2 SMNVEV (reference sequence). The ends were cut back, 9 bases at V and 0 bases at J, with 12 bases in the middle. CDR3 size: 14 residues. DNA of the CDR3: TGTGCCAGATCGACAACAGCTAGCAATCAGCCCCAGCATTTT. This sequence encodes CARSTTASNQPQHF.

The chain couples TRBV6-2 or TRBV6-3 to TRBJ2-6; 9 bases agree with TRBD1. The J segment lost 4 bases and the V segment lost 2 bases, leaving 9 bases of the junction unmatched. Germline V CDR1 and CDR2: MNHEY, SVGEGT. This CDR3 spans 18 amino acids. CDR3 loop: CASSYEIDRGVGANVLTF. Written as DNA, the CDR3 is TGTGCCAGCAGTTACGAAATTGACAGGGGGGTCGGGGCCAACGTCCTGACTTTC.

The chain has TRBV27 and TRBJ2-1, with 10 bases aligning to TRBD2. V lost 3 bases and J lost 0; bases outside the gene matches: 8. The germline V gene has CDR1 MNHEY and CDR2 SMNVEV (reference sequence). The CDR3 sequence is 18 residues long. DNA for the CDR3: TGTGCCAGCAGTTTGGGCCTAGCGGGGGCTAGCTCCTACAATGAGCAGTTCTTC. Amino acids: CASSLGLAGASSYNEQFF.

This clone was observed many times. The genes are TRBV24-1 and TRBJ2-2, with TRBD2 as a possible D gene (5 bases). The germline V and J ends were trimmed by 5 bases and 5 bases, with 11 bases remaining between them. The CDR3 totals 14 residues. Per the germline V gene, CDR1 is KGHDR and CDR2 is SFDVKD. This CDR3 is CATSASWETGELFF. CDR3 coding DNA: TGTGCCACCAGTGCCTCGTGGGAGACCGGGGAGCTGTTTTTT.

The rearrangement uses TRBV5-4 and TRBJ1-1; 8 bases line up with TRBD1. The germline V gene has CDR1 SGHNT and CDR2 YYREEE (reference sequence). This CDR3 comprises 13 residues. With 2 bases clipped from V and 8 bases from J, the junction kept 5 bases outside the gene matches. CDR3 protein: CASSLSRDREAFF. CDR3 bases: TGTGCCAGCAGCTTATCCCGGGACAGGGAAGCTTTCTTT.

The chain joins TRBV11-2 to TRBJ2-1; 15 nucleotides agree with TRBD2. The CDR3 is 18 amino acids. Germline CDR1 and CDR2: SGHAT and FQNNGV. V trimming: 4 bases; J trimming: 5 bases; junction bases outside the gene matches: 9. The CDR3 DNA reads TGTGCCAGCAGCTCCCGGACTAGCGGGGGGGGTACGAACAATGAGCAGTTCTTC. Protein sequence: CASSSRTSGGGTNNEQFF. Filled out from reference TRBV11-2 and TRBJ2-1, the complete variable domain reads EAGVAQSPRYKIIEKRQSVAFWCNPISGHATLYWYQQILGQGPKLLIQFQNNGVVDDSQLPKDRFSAERLKGVDSTLKIQPAKLEDSAVYLCASSSRTSGGGTNNEQFFGPGTRLTVL.

The chain recombines TRBV7-9 with TRBJ2-2, with a possible D match to TRBD2 (6 bases). The V gene lost 6 bases and the J gene lost 5 bases, with 16 bases spanning the gap. The germline V gene encodes CDR1 SEHNR and CDR2 FQNEAQ (reference sequence). This CDR3 comprises 15 residues. The CDR3 DNA sequence: TGTGCCAGCAGTACCAGACTAGTTGGGACCGGGGAGCTGTTTTTT. It yields the protein CASSTRLVGTGELFF.

The chain combines TRBV5-1 with TRBJ2-7; D possibly corresponds to TRBD1 (6 bases). This CDR3 has 13 residues. Per germline, CDR1 SGHRS and CDR2 YFSETQ. Trimming stripped 7 bases from V and 6 bases from J, with 17 bases between. As DNA, the CDR3 is TGCGCCAGCCAGAACCTACAGGGTGGCGAGCAGTACTTC. It encodes CASQNLQGGEQYF. The full variable domain, rest sourced from reference TRBV5-1 and TRBJ2-7, is KAGVTQTPRYLIKTRGQQVTLSCSPISGHRSVSWYQQTPGQGLQFLFEYFSETQRNKGNFPGRFSGRQFSNSRSEMNVSTLELGDSALYLCASQNLQGGEQYFGPGTRLTVT.

In its sample, this clone was seen a few times. The CDR3 sequence: CATSNGQGNTIYF. The DNA of the CDR3 is TGTGCCACCTCGAATGGGCAGGGAAACACCATATATTTT. The chain has TRBV10-3 and TRBJ1-3; D remains unclear. The CDR3 runs to 13 residues. The V and J ends lost 10 bases and 4 bases respectively, with 14 bases between them. CDR1 is ENHRY and CDR2 is SYGVKD in the germline V gene.

The V call is TRBV27, the J call TRBJ2-1, with a tentative D call TRBD1 (6 bases). Trimming took 10 bases from V and 2 from J, leaving 12 bases between them. The CDR3 contains 13 residues. Germline loops: CDR1 MNHEY, CDR2 SMNVEV (reference sequence). The CDR3 DNA follows: TGTGCCATGGACAGAACTACCTACAATGAGCAGTTCTTC. The encoded protein is CAMDRTTYNEQFF.

V usage is TRBV3-1 (or the pseudogene TRBV3-2) and J usage is TRBJ2-1, with TRBD2 matching 8 bases. J lost 15 bases, V lost 7 bases, and 11 bases had no gene match. The CDR3 has 12 amino acids. Germline CDR1 reads LGHDT; CDR2 reads YNNKEL (reference sequence). In nucleotides, the CDR3 is TGTGCCAGCAACGCCCAAGCGGGAGCTACGTTCTTC. Translation: CASNAQAGATFF.

Of note for this clone: Other DNA variants within this sample encode the same CDR3. The J gene is TRBJ1-1, the V gene TRBV4-3; 9 bases map to TRBD1. The CDR3 runs 15 residues. Germline assignment: CDR1 LGHNA and CDR2 YSLEER. Trimming took 3 bases from V and 0 from J; bases not matched to a gene: 2. The CDR3 region has the DNA TGCGCCAGCAGCCAGGGACAGGGACTGAACACTGAAGCTTTCTTT. Its protein is CASSQGQGLNTEAFF.

This sequence joins TRBV5-1 and TRBJ2-2; TRBD1 might be the D (5 bases). The CDR3 covers 14 residues. CDR1 is SGHRS and CDR2 is YFSETQ in the germline V gene. With 0 bases removed from V and 6 bases from J, the gap between germline ends came to 9 bases. The CDR3 DNA reads TGCGCCAGCAGCTTGGGACAGCCTCCCGGGGAGCTGTTTTTT. Translated, it gives CASSLGQPPGELFF.

This clone has just one count. The chain couples TRBV10-3 to TRBJ2-7, with 7 bases lining up with TRBD1. The CDR3 contains 15 residues. Germline loops: CDR1 ENHRY, CDR2 SYGVKD. The V segment lost 0 bases and the J segment 5 bases; nucleotides outside the gene matches: 7. DNA for the CDR3: TGTGCCATCAGTGAGTCGGAGACAGGGACCCACGAGCAGTACTTC. It translates to CAISESETGTHEQYF.

The chain joins TRBV27 to TRBJ2-1, with 11 bases that match TRBD2. J gave up 7 bases and V 10 bases, and 12 bases lay outside the gene matches. Germline CDR1 and CDR2: MNHEY and SMNVEV (reference sequence). The CDR3 totals 15 residues. As DNA, the CDR3 is TGTGCCACCCAAGTGCTAGCGGGAGGCGGGAATGAGCAGTTCTTC. Translated: CATQVLAGGGNEQFF.

Concerning this clone itself: At one of its ends the junction is not consistent with the germline gene, which may arise from a read error. The genes are TRBV29-1 and TRBJ2-7; no reliable D call. This CDR3 spans 12 amino acids. Germline V gene lookup returns CDR1 SQVTM and CDR2 ANQGSEA. DNA for the CDR3: TGCAGCGTTCAAGACATCCACTACGAGCAGTACTTC. It translates to CSVQDIHYEQYF.

The chain joins TRBV5-1 to TRBJ2-2; D may be TRBD2 (5 bases). From germline, CDR1 is SGHRS and CDR2 YFSETQ. Trimming cost V 0 bases and J 3 bases, with 9 bases left between them. The CDR3 has 15 residues. CDR3 nucleotides: TGCGCCAGCAGCTTGGCCCTGGGAGACACCGGGGAGCTGTTTTTT. It encodes CASSLALGDTGELFF.

This chain connects TRBV11-2 to TRBJ1-1; tentative D call: TRBD1 (5 bases). Germline loops: CDR1 SGHAT, CDR2 FQNNGV. V lost 1 base and J lost 7, with 10 bases in between. The CDR3 is made up of 13 amino acids. In DNA, the CDR3 is TGTGCCAGCAGCTTAGGACAGTTTAATGAAGCTTTCTTT. Its protein product is CASSLGQFNEAFF.

This chain joins TRBV5-8 and TRBJ2-2; no definite D call. Germline-derived CDR1 and CDR2 are SGHTS and YDEGEE. Between the trimmed V and J ends, which lost 2 bases and 1 base, there was a span of 6 bases. CDR3 length: 14 amino acids. CDR3 sequence (DNA): TGTGCCAGCAGCTTCGGTGGGAACACCGGGGAGCTGTTTTTT. Protein sequence: CASSFGGNTGELFF.

This clone appeared a few times. This sequence joins TRBV27 and TRBJ2-1; D call uncertain. This CDR3 is 15 amino acids long. The V gene lost 0 bases and the J gene lost 4 bases, with 10 bases spanning the gap. Germline V lookup: CDR1 MNHEY, CDR2 SMNVEV (reference sequence). The CDR3 region is CASSLSIDSYNEQFF. The CDR3 nucleotides are TGTGCCAGCAGTTTATCAATAGACTCTTACAATGAGCAGTTCTTC.

The chain links TRBV27 to TRBJ2-7; 8 positions agree with TRBD2. Losses at the gene ends were 6 bases for V and 0 bases for J; bases not matched to a gene: 7. In germline, CDR1 is MNHEY, CDR2 SMNVEV (reference sequence). The CDR3 length is 15 residues. The CDR3 loop is CASSSGLVNSYEQYF. The CDR3 nucleotides are TGTGCCAGCAGCTCGGGACTAGTCAACTCCTACGAGCAGTACTTC.

This rearrangement joins TRBV5-1 to TRBJ2-3; D gene ambiguous. Deletions cut 4 bases from V and 0 bases from J, with 6 bases between. Germline V gene lookup returns CDR1 SGHRS and CDR2 YFSETQ. The CDR3 extends over 13 amino acids. DNA for the CDR3: TGCGCCAGCAGCCCCAGTAGCACAGATACGCAGTATTTT. This codes for CASSPSSTDTQYF.

The chain is built from TRBV5-4 and TRBJ2-1; 7 nucleotides line up with TRBD1. The CDR3 loop spans 17 amino acids. CDR1 is SGHNT and CDR2 is YYREEE in the germline V gene (reference sequence). J lost 7 bases, V lost 3 bases, and 16 bases had no gene match. CDR3 residues: CASSWGTVQTPRNEQFF. For the CDR3, the DNA is TGTGCCAGCAGCTGGGGGACAGTACAAACGCCTCGAAATGAGCAGTTCTTC.

V is TRBV5-1 and J is TRBJ1-2; 7 nucleotides line up with TRBD1. There are 17 residues in the CDR3. CDR1 and CDR2 from the germline V gene are SGHRS and YFSETQ. Unmatched junction bases numbered 9, after V lost 1 base and J lost 0 bases. The CDR3 nucleotides are TGCGCCAGCAGCTTGACAGGGGCCTTTACAGCTAACTATGGCTACACCTTC. Protein: CASSLTGAFTANYGYTF.

The rearrangement uses TRBV4-2 and TRBJ1-6, with 11 bases identical to TRBD1. The junction had 3 bases not matched to a gene; V was cut back by 0 bases and J by 11 bases. CDR3 length equals 15 residues. Germline CDR1 LGHNA, CDR2 YNFKEQ. The CDR3 bases are TGTGCCAGCAGCCAAGAGGACAGGGGGCCTCCACCCCTCCACTTT. Amino acids: CASSQEDRGPPPLHF.

The genes are TRBV5-1 and TRBJ2-3; the match to TRBD2 covers 10 bases. Germline trimming cut 4 bases from V and 2 bases from J; bases unmatched to any gene: 7. The germline V gene has CDR1 SGHRS and CDR2 YFSETQ. The CDR3 extends over 16 amino acids. The DNA for the CDR3 is TGCGCCAGCAGCCCCGCTAGCGGGAGCTTCACAGATACGCAGTATTTT. This gives the protein CASSPASGSFTDTQYF.

The chain uses TRBV7-6 and TRBJ2-3, with D unresolved. The germline V and J ends were trimmed by 1 base and 4 bases, with 9 bases remaining between them. The CDR3 length is 14 residues. Germline V gene lookup returns CDR1 SGHVS and CDR2 FNYEAQ. This CDR3 reads CASSLEEAADTQYF. In nucleotides, the CDR3 is TGTGCCAGCAGCTTAGAAGAGGCTGCAGATACGCAGTATTTT. Drawing the rest from reference TRBV7-6 and TRBJ2-3, the complete variable domain is GAGVSQSPRYKVTKRGQDVALRCDPISGHVSLYWYRQALGQGPEFLTYFNYEAQQDKSGLPNDRFSAERPEGSISTLTIQRTEQRDSAMYRCASSLEEAADTQYFGPGTRLTVL.

V usage is TRBV28 and J usage is TRBJ1-1; TRBD1 aligns across 7 bases. The V segment lost 7 bases and the J segment 3 bases; nucleotides outside the gene matches: 8. There are 14 residues in the CDR3. Germline CDR1 and CDR2: MDHEN and SYDVKM. The CDR3 spells CASTGDRVDTEAFF. Written as DNA, the CDR3 is TGTGCCAGCACTGGTGACAGGGTAGACACTGAAGCTTTCTTT. The full variable domain, its missing parts supplied by reference TRBV28 and TRBJ1-1, is DVKVTQSSRYLVKRTGEKVFLECVQDMDHENMFWYRQDPGLGLRLIYFSYDVKMKEKGDIPEGYSVSREKKERFSLILESASTNQTSMYLCASTGDRVDTEAFFGQGTRLTVV.